One sample yielded the 16 T cell receptor beta chains listed below, sequenced in a study of T cell responses to AZD1222 COVID-19 vaccine (dated by TCRdb to the early 2020s). The library was produced with the immunoSEQ multiplex PCR assay. The clones in this table, taken by TCRdb from immuneACCESS, are in-frame only. Not every clone is retained; where verified, under half of the shortfall comes from an unresolved V gene, and the cause of the rest is unknown. Recorded for this sample are around 100,000 clones; about 87% of them occurred a single time. The top ten constitute approximately 16% of the sample. The intended sense of this specimen's time point label: baseline before first vaccination. Sample: peripheral blood, taken on day 0 of AZD1222 vaccination. Receptors originate from an adult in good health.

The CDR3 DNA sequence: TGTGCCACCAGCAGCCGTCGGTCGAACACTGAAGCTTTCTTT. Protein: CATSSRRSNTEAFF. The chain uses TRBV15 and TRBJ1-1; D gene ambiguous. Germline CDR1 is LNHNV and CDR2 is YYDKDF (reference sequence). V lost 3 bases to trimming and J lost 1 base, with 9 bases between them. The CDR3 has 14 residues.

The V and J genes are TRBV7-3 and TRBJ1-1; D remains ambiguous. The CDR3 is 13 amino acids. Trimming pared 5 bases from V and 3 bases from J, leaving 10 bases between. Germline V gene sequence: CDR1 SGHTA, CDR2 FQGTGA. CDR3 in DNA: TGTGCCAGCAGCGGTTCCTCGGACACTGAAGCTTTCTTT. It codes for CASSGSSDTEAFF.

This chain connects TRBV29-1 to TRBJ1-2; D may be TRBD1 (5 bases). Trimming took off 4 bases at V and 2 bases at J, with 8 bases between the two ends. CDR1 and CDR2 from the germline V gene are SQVTM and ANQGSEA. CDR3 length: 12 amino acids. CDR3: CSVGQTNYGYTF. The CDR3 bases are TGCAGCGTTGGACAGACGAACTATGGCTACACCTTC.

This clone was counted once. The chain employs TRBV27 and TRBJ2-7; possibly TRBD1 for D (6 bases). With 5 bases removed from V and 6 bases from J, the gap between germline ends came to 14 bases. Germline lookup yields CDR1 MNHEY and CDR2 SMNVEV (reference sequence). CDR3 length: 13 amino acids. The CDR3 reads CASSVNRAFEQYF. The CDR3 nucleotides read TGTGCCAGCAGTGTAAACAGGGCATTCGAGCAGTACTTC.

This clone was seen a single time. The rearrangement joins TRBV6-5 to TRBJ2-7, with 7 bases fitting TRBD1. In germline, CDR1 is MNHEY, CDR2 SVGAGI. The length of the CDR3 is 16 residues. Unmatched junction bases numbered 8, after V lost 0 bases and J lost 3 bases. The CDR3 protein is CASSYSRHRGDYEQYF. CDR3 sequence (DNA): TGTGCCAGCAGTTACTCCCGCCACAGGGGCGACTACGAGCAGTACTTC.

The chain employs TRBV5-1 and TRBJ1-2; D gene unclear. There are 13 residues in the CDR3. Germline CDR1 SGHRS, CDR2 YFSETQ. V was cut by 4 bases and J by 4 bases, with 11 bases left in between. CDR3 residues: CASSMMEAYGYTF. The CDR3 region has the DNA TGCGCCAGCAGCATGATGGAAGCCTATGGCTACACCTTC.

The CDR3 nucleotides read TGTGCCAGCAGCCAAGGGGTCTATAGGGAGGCGGGGATTAGAAACTACGAGCAGTACTTC. The encoded protein is CASSQGVYREAGIRNYEQYF. This chain links TRBV3-1 (or the pseudogene TRBV3-2) with TRBJ2-7, with a possible D match to TRBD2 (6 bases). The CDR3 is 20 amino acids. CDR1 and CDR2 from the germline V gene are LGHDT and YNNKEL (reference sequence). V lost 1 base and J lost 3, with 28 bases in between.

The V and J genes are TRBV18 and TRBJ1-1; 11 nucleotides line up with TRBD1. V was pared by 5 bases and J by 4 bases, with 3 bases of the junction left unmatched. Germline CDR1 and CDR2: KGHSH and LQKENI. This CDR3 comprises 14 residues. The CDR3 DNA reads as TGTGCCAGCTCATCCGGACAGGGGGCCACTGAAGCTTTCTTT. Translated: CASSSGQGATEAFF.

This chain connects TRBV7-8 to TRBJ2-4; D is undetermined. V was pared by 5 bases and J by 0 bases, with 11 bases between. The length of the CDR3 is 15 residues. In germline, CDR1 is SGHVS, CDR2 FQNEAQ. The CDR3 protein is CASSAQRLAKNIQYF. For the CDR3, the DNA is TGTGCCAGCAGCGCCCAACGTTTAGCCAAAAACATTCAGTACTTC.

The J gene is TRBJ2-6, the V gene TRBV2; D uncertain. Trimming took 5 bases from V and 4 from J, leaving 3 bases between them. This CDR3 is 12 amino acids long. Germline lookup yields CDR1 SNHLY and CDR2 FYNNEI. The CDR3 DNA is TGTGCCAGCAGTCCCGGGGCCAACGTCCTGACTTTC. As protein: CASSPGANVLTF.

The CDR3 DNA follows: TGTGCCAGTAGAGGACTAGTCGACTACGAGCAGTACTTC. Translated, it gives CASRGLVDYEQYF. J is TRBJ2-7 and V is TRBV19; 7 bases are a match to TRBD2. From germline, CDR1 is LNHDA and CDR2 SQIVND (reference sequence). This CDR3 has 13 residues. The trim removed 6 bases at V and 3 bases at J, leaving 5 bases unmatched.

The gene calls are TRBV6-2 or TRBV6-3 and TRBJ2-7; D perhaps matches TRBD2 (5 bases). Germline-derived CDR1 and CDR2 are MNHEY and SVGEGT. V dropped 5 bases and J dropped 0 bases, with 8 bases sitting between them. There are 13 residues in the CDR3. DNA for the CDR3: TGTGCCAGCAGTACTAGGGTCTCCTACGAGCAGTACTTC. Residues: CASSTRVSYEQYF.

V gene TRBV5-8 combines with J gene TRBJ1-2; D unclear. This CDR3 has 15 amino acids. The V gene lost 4 bases and the J gene lost 0 bases, with 13 bases spanning the gap. CDR1 is SGHTS and CDR2 is YDEGEE in the germline V gene. The CDR3 reads CASSLIVRANYGYTF. The CDR3 nucleotides are TGTGCCAGCAGCCTGATTGTGAGGGCTAACTATGGCTACACCTTC.

V and J are TRBV13 and TRBJ2-1, with 12 bases that match TRBD2. Germline assignment: CDR1 PRHDT and CDR2 FYEKMQ (reference sequence). J was trimmed by 10 bases and V by 4 bases; bases with no gene match: 8. This CDR3 comprises 15 residues. CDR3 region: CASSSLAGGRSEQFF. The CDR3 nucleotides are TGTGCCAGCAGCTCGCTAGCGGGGGGGCGGTCGGAGCAGTTCTTC.

The chain carries TRBV28 and TRBJ1-2; no reliable D call. The CDR3 is 12 amino acids. Germline V lookup: CDR1 MDHEN, CDR2 SYDVKM. With 3 bases removed from V and 2 bases from J, the gap between germline ends came to 4 bases. The CDR3: CASSFMNYGYTF. The CDR3 DNA sequence: TGTGCCAGCAGTTTTATGAACTATGGCTACACCTTC.

The rearrangement uses TRBV27 and TRBJ1-1, with D possibly being TRBD1 (5 bases). V lost 6 bases and J lost 3, with 14 bases in between. In germline, CDR1 is MNHEY, CDR2 SMNVEV (reference sequence). The CDR3 sequence is 14 residues long. The CDR3 reads CASRVGTLDTEAFF. In nucleotides, the CDR3 is TGTGCCAGCAGAGTGGGGACTCTCGACACTGAAGCTTTCTTT.